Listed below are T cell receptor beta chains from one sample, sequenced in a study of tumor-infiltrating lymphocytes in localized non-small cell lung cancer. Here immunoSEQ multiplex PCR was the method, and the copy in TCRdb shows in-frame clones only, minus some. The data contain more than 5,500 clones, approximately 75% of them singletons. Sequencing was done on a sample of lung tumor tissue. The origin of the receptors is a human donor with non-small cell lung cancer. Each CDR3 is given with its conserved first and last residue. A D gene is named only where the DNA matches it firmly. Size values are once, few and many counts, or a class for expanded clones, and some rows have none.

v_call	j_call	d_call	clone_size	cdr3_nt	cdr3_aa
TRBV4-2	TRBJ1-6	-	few	TGTGCCAGCAGCCAAGATGAGGGAAGGGCCTCCTATAATTCACCCCTCCACTTT	CASSQDEGRASYNSPLHF
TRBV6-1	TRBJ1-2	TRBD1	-	TGTGCCAGCACGCACGGTGGGACAGGGAGGGATGGCTACACCTTC	CASTHGGTGRDGYTF
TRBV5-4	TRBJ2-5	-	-	TGTGCCAGCAGCCCAGGGGATTTGGAAGAGACCCAGTACTTC	CASSPGDLEETQYF
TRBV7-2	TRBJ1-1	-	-	TGTGCCAGCAGCACAAATGGACGGCATTCGTATGGGATGAACACTGAAGCTTTCTTT	CASSTNGRHSYGMNTEAFF
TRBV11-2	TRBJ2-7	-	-	TGTGCCAGCAGCGGTCTTTTAGGGAATCGCTACGAGCAGTACTTC	CASSGLLGNRYEQYF
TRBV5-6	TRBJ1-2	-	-	TGTGCCAGCAGCTTGTATAGAACAGCGGTTGGCTATGGCTACACCTTC	CASSLYRTAVGYGYTF
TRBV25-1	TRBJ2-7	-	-	TGTGCCAGCAGTGCGGGATTATACGAGCAGTACTTC	CASSAGLYEQYF
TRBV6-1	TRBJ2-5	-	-	TGTGCCAGCAGTGTAGGACTTTGGGGGGAGACCCAGTACTTC	CASSVGLWGETQYF
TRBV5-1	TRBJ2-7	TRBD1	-	TGCGCCAGCAGCTTCACGGGACAGGGGAGCTCCTACGAGCAGTACTTC	CASSFTGQGSSYEQYF
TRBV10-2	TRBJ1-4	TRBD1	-	TGCGCCAGCAGTGCTCAGGGGGGTCTAGGAGAAAAACTGTTTTTT	CASSAQGGLGEKLFF
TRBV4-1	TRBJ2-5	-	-	TGCGCCAGCAGCCAAGCCCTCTCCGGGCGAGAGACCCAGTACTTC	CASSQALSGRETQYF
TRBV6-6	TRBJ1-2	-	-	TGTGCCAGCAGTCCAGGGGTTGGGGACTATGGCTACACCTTC	CASSPGVGDYGYTF
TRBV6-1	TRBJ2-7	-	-	TGTGCCATCCTGAGACAGTCCTACGAGCAGTACTTC	CAILRQSYEQYF
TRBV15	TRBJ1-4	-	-	TGTGCCACCAGCTCAGGCTATGAAAAACTGTTTTTT	CATSSGYEKLFF
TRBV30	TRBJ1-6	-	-	TGTGCCTCCCCAAGGCTAGGGGGTTTTAATTCACCCCTCCACTTT	CASPRLGGFNSPLHF
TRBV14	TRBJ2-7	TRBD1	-	TGTGCCAGCAGCACACGACAGGGGGTCTACGAGCAGTACTTC	CASSTRQGVYEQYF
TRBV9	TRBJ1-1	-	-	TGTGCCAGCAGCCTCACAGGGATGGGGAACACTGAAGCTTTCTTT	CASSLTGMGNTEAFF
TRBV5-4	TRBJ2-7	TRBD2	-	TGTGCCAGCAGCAGGGCTAGCGGCGCCTACGAGCAGTACTTC	CASSRASGAYEQYF
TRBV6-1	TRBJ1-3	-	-	TGTGCCAGCAGTCGCGACGGCACCATATATTTT	CASSRDGTIYF
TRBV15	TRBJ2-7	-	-	TGTGCCACCAGCAGAGAACACAGCCGTGGGGAGCAGTACTTC	CATSREHSRGEQYF
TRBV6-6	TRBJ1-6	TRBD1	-	TGTGCCAGCAGTTATGGGACAGGGAAGGTTTCACCCCTCCACTTT	CASSYGTGKVSPLHF
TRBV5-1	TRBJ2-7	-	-	TGCGCCAGCAGCTTGGGCGGCTACGAGCAGTACTTC	CASSLGGYEQYF
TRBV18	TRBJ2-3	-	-	TGTGCCAGCTCACCACCGGGTCCGACAGATACGCAGTATTTT	CASSPPGPTDTQYF
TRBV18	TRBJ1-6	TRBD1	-	TGTGCCAGCTCACCACAGGGGGCAAATTCACCCCTCCACTTT	CASSPQGANSPLHF
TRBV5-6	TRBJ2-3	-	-	TGTGCCAGCAGCTGGACCCCCCCCACAGATACGCAGTATTTT	CASSWTPPTDTQYF
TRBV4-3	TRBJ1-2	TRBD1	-	TGCGCCAGCAGCCAAGAAATTACGTATGGACAGGAGGGCTATGGCTACACCTTC	CASSQEITYGQEGYGYTF
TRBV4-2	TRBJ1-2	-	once	TGTGCCAGCAGCCAAGAGAAGGGTAACTATGGCTACACCTTC	CASSQEKGNYGYTF
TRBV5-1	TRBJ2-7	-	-	TGCGCCAGCAGCTGGGATGACGGCTACGAGCAGTACTTC	CASSWDDGYEQYF
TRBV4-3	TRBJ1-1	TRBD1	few	TGCGCCAGCAGCCGGGACAGGTCCATGAACACTGAAGCTTTCTTT	CASSRDRSMNTEAFF
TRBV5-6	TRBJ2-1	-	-	TGTGCCAGCAGCCGGGGGTGGGGTTACAATGAGCAGTTCTTC	CASSRGWGYNEQFF
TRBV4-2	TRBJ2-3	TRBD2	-	TGTGCCAGCAGCCAAGGACTAGCGGGCACAGATACGCAGTATTTT	CASSQGLAGTDTQYF
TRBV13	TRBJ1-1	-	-	TGTGCCAGCAGCTTCATTAAAGCCTGGGCGAACACTGAAGCTTTCTTT	CASSFIKAWANTEAFF
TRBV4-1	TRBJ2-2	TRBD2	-	TGCGCCAGCAGTCTAGAACTAGCGGGTTCGACCGGGGAGCTGTTTTTT	CASSLELAGSTGELFF
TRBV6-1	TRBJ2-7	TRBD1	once	TGTGCCAGCAGAGAGGGACAGGGGGCTTTCTACGAGCAGTACTTC	CASREGQGAFYEQYF
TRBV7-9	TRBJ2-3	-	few	TGTGCCAGCAGCCCCCGGGGCCCAGATACGCAGTATTTT	CASSPRGPDTQYF
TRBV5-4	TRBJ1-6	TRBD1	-	TGTGCCAGCAGCTATGGGACAGATAATTCACCCCTCCACTTT	CASSYGTDNSPLHF
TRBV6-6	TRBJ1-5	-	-	TGTGCCAGCAGTTACGGGCCTAACGATCAGCCCCAGCATTTT	CASSYGPNDQPQHF
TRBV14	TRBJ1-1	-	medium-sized	TGTGCCAGCAGCCAAACCCGAACTATGAACACTGAAGCTTTCTTT	CASSQTRTMNTEAFF
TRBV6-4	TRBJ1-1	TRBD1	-	TGTGCCAGCAGTGACGGGGGACAGGGGGACACTGAAGCTTTCTTT	CASSDGGQGDTEAFF
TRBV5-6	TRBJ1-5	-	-	TGTGCCAGCAGCTTGGCCGGCGGCAACAATCAGCCCCAGCATTTT	CASSLAGGNNQPQHF
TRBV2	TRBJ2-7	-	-	TGTGCCAGCACCGAACAGGGAAGGGGCTACGAGCAGTACTTC	CASTEQGRGYEQYF
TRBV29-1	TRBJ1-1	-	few	TGCAGCGTTGGAGGGGACTCCGGGGGGACTGAAGCTTTCTTT	CSVGGDSGGTEAFF
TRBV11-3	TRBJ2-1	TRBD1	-	TGTGCCAGCAGTCGAACAGGGGGAGGTGAGCAGTTCTTC	CASSRTGGGEQFF
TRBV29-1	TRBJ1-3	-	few	TGCAGCGTGGACACCGCGGAGGGACCTGGAAACACCATATATTTT	CSVDTAEGPGNTIYF
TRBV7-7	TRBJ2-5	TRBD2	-	TGTGCTAGCAGCCAGACTAGCCTGGGGAGGGAGACCCAGTACTTC	CASSQTSLGRETQYF
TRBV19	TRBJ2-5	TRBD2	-	TGTGCCAGTAGCCTAGCGGACGGAGAGACCCAGTACTTC	CASSLADGETQYF
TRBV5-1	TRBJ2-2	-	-	TGCGCCAGCTCGATGACAGAGCGGACCGGGGAGCTGTTTTTT	CASSMTERTGELFF